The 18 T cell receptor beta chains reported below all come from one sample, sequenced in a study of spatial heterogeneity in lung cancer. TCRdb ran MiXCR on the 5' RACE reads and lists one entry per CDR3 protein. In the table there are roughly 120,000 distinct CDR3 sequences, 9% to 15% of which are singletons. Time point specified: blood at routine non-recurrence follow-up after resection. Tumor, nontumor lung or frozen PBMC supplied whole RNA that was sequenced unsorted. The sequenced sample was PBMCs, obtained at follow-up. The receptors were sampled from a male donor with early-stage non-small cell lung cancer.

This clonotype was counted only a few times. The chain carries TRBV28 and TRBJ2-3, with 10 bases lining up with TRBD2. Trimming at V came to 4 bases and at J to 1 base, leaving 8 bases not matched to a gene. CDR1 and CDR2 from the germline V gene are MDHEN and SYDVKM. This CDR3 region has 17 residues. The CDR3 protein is CASSSPRLAGGTDTQYF. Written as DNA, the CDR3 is TGTGCCAGCAGTTCCCCCCGGCTAGCGGGGGGCACAGATACGCAGTATTTT.

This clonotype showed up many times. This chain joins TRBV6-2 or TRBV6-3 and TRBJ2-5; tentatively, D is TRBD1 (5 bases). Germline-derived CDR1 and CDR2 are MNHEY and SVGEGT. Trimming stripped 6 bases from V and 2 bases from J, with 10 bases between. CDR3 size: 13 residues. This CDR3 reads CASREDSQETQYF. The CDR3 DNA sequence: TGTGCCAGCAGGGAAGACAGTCAAGAGACCCAGTACTTC.

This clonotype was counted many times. CDR3 bases: TGTGCCAGCAGCGTAGGGACAGGGAGATCTGGCTACACCTTC. This translates into CASSVGTGRSGYTF. V gene TRBV9 combines with J gene TRBJ1-2; 8 nucleotides agree with TRBD1. V trimming: 0 bases; J trimming: 7 bases; junction bases outside the gene matches: 5. Looked up from germline, CDR1 is SGDLS and CDR2 is YYNGEE. The CDR3 totals 14 residues. Full variable domain (rest looked up from reference TRBV9 and TRBJ1-2): DSGVTQTPKHLITATGQRVTLRCSPRSGDLSVYWYQQSLDQGLQFLIQYYNGEERAKGNILERFSAQQFPDLHSELNLSSLELGDSALYFCASSVGTGRSGYTFGSGTRLTVV.

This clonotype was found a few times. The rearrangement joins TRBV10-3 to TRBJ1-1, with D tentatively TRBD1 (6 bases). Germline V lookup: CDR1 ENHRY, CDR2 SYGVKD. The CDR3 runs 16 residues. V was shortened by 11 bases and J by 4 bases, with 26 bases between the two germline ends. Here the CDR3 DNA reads TGTGCCGCACAAAGCACCGACAGGCAGATGGGCACTGAAGCTTTCTTT. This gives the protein CAAQSTDRQMGTEAFF.

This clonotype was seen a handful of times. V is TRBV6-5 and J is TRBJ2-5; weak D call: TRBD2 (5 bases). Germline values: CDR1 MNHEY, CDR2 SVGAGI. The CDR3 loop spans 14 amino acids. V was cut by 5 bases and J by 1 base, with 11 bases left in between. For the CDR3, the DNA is TGTGCCAGCAGTCGAAGCGGATCCCAAGAGACCCAGTACTTC. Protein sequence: CASSRSGSQETQYF.

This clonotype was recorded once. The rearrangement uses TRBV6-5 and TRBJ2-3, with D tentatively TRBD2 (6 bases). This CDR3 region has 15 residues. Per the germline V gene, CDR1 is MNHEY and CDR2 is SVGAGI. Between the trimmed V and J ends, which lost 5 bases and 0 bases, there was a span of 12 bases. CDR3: CASSLGSPSTDTQYF. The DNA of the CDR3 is TGTGCCAGCAGTCTCGGGAGTCCTAGCACAGATACGCAGTATTTT.

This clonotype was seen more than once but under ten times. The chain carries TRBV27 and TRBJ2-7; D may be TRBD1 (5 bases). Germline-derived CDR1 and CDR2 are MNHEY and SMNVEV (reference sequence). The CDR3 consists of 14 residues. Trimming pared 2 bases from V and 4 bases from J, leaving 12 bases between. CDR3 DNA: TGTGCCAGCAGTTTAAGTGACAGAGTTTACGAGCAGTACTTC. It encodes CASSLSDRVYEQYF.

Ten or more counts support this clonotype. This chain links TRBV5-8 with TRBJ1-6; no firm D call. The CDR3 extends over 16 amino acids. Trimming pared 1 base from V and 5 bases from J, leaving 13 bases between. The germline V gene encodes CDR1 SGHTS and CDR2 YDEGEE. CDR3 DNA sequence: TGTGCCAGCAGCTTGCGTTCCGTACAAGATAATTCACCCCTCCACTTT. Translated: CASSLRSVQDNSPLHF.

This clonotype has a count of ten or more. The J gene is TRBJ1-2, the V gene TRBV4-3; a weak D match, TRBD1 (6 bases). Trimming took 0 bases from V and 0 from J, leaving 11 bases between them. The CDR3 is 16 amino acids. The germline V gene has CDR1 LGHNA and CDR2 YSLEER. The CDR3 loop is CASSQDAPGANYGYTF. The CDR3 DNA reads TGCGCCAGCAGCCAAGACGCGCCAGGGGCTAACTATGGCTACACCTTC.

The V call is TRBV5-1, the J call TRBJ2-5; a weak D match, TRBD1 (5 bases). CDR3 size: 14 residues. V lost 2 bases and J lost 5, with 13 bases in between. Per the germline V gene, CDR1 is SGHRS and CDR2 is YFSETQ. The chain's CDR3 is CASSFSTGQETQYF. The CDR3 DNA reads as TGCGCCAGCAGCTTTAGCACAGGTCAGGAGACCCAGTACTTC.

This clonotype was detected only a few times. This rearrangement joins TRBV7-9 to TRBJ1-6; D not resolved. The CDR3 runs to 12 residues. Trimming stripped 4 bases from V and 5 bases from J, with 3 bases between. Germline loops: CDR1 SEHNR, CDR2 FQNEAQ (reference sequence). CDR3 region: CASSSNNSPLHF. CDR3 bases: TGTGCCAGCAGCTCGAATAATTCACCCCTCCACTTT.

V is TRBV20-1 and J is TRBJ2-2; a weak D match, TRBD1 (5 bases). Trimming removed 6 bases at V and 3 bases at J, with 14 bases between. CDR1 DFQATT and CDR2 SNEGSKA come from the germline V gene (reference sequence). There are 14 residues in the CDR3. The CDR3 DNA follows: TGCAGTGCCCGAGTAGTCAGGGACACCGGGGAGCTGTTTTTT. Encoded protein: CSARVVRDTGELFF.

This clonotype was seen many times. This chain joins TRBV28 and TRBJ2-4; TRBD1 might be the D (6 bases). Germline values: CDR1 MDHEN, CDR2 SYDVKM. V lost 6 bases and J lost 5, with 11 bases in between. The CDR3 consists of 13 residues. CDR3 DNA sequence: TGTGCCAGCAGAACAGGGAATGAAAACATTCAGTACTTC. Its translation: CASRTGNENIQYF.

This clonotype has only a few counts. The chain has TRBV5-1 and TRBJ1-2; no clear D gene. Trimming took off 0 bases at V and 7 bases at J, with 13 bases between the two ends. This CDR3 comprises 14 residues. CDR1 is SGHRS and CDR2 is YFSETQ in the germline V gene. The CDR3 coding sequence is TGCGCCAGCAGCTTGGCCTCAAAAAGGAGTGGCTACACCTTC. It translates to CASSLASKRSGYTF.

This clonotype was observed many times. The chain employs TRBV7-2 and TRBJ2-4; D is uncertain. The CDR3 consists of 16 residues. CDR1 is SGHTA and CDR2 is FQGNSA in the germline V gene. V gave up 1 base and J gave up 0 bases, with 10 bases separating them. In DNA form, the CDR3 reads TGTGCCAGCAGCTTAGGGTACCAGCTAGCCAAAAACATTCAGTACTTC. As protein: CASSLGYQLAKNIQYF.

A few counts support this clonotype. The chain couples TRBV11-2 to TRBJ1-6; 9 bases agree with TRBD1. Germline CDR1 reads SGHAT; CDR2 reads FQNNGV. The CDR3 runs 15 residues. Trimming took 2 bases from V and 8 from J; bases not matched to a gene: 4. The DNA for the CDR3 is TGTGCCAGCAGCTTACTACAGGGGGCGCATTCACCCCTCCACTTT. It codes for CASSLLQGAHSPLHF.

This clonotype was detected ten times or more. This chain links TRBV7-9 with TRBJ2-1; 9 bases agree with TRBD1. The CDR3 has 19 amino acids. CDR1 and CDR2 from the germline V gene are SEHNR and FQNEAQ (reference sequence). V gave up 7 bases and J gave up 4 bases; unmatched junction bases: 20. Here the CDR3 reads CASTYRSATSGTGYNEQFF. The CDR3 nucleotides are TGTGCCAGCACTTACCGATCGGCCACTTCCGGGACAGGGTACAATGAGCAGTTCTTC.

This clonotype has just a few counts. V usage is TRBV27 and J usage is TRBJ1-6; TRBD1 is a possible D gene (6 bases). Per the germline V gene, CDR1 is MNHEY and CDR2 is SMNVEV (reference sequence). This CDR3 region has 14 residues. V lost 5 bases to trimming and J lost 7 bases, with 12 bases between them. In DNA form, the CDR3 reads TGTGCCAGCAGTACCCGGGGGCGGAATTCACCCCTCCACTTT. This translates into CASSTRGRNSPLHF.